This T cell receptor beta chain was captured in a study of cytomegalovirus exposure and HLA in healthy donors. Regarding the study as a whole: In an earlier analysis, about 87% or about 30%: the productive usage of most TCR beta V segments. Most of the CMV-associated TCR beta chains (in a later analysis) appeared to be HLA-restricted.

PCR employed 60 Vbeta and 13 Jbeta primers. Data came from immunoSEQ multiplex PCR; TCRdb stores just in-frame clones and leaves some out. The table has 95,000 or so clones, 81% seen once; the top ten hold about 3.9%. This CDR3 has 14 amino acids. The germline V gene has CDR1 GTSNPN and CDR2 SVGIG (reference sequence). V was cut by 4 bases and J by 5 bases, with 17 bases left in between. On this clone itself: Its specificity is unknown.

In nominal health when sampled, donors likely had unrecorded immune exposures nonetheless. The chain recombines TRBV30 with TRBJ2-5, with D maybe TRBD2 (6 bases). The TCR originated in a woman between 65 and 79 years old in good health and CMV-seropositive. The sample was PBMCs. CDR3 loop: CAWMMPGVRETQYF. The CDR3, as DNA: TGTGCCTGGATGATGCCGGGAGTTCGGGAGACCCAGTACTTC.